This T cell receptor (beta chain) stems from a study of T cells expressing NK-cell markers. Libraries used 5'RACE template switching adding universal primer site and UMIs. TCRdb re-called the 5' RACE reads, yielding one record per CDR3 amino acid sequence without DNA. This sample carries 150,000 to 200,000 distinct CDR3 sequences, with around 20% going to the ten biggest clones. The V gene's germline CDR1 is LNHDA and CDR2 SQIVND (reference sequence). The CDR3 extends over 14 amino acids. This sequence joins TRBV19 and TRBJ2-5; absent DNA, TCRdb's TRBD1 call cannot be checked. This receptor was obtained from a man aged 18 to 69 in good health. Sequencing input: blood T cells: a sorted CD56 or NKG2C T cell subset, CD4+ or CD8+ T cells, or bulk PBMC T cells (not recorded which). The CDR3 here is CASNTGKYQETQYF.